This T cell receptor (beta chain) was retrieved from a study of shared clonotypes between healthy human individuals. In its sample, this clone was seen many times. Between the trimmed V and J ends, which lost 4 bases and 4 bases, there was a span of 17 bases. CDR1 SGHDT and CDR2 YYEEEE come from the germline V gene. The CDR3 is made up of 15 amino acids. The genomic DNA of each subset was split evenly across several immunoSEQ plates. Authors' processing steps: ImmunoSEQ gave junction-only sequences without quality scores, so filtering differed. Sequenced by immunoSEQ multiplex PCR; TCRdb stores in-frame clones only, minus some. The DNA gave D and trimming, while V, J and clone size come from that table. Of about 1.1 million clones in the sample, about 80% were seen once.

The sequence was collected from a man between 18 and 35 years old in good health. Some clones in this sample may be carry-over from other donors' samples. The specimen was memory CD4+ T cells from PBMCs. Documented subset: CD45RA-negative fraction. The chain couples TRBV5-6 to TRBJ2-5, with D unresolved. The CDR3: CASSDLAVKGETQYF. CDR3 nucleotides: TGTGCCAGCAGCGATCTGGCAGTCAAGGGAGAGACCCAGTACTTC. The complete variable domain, with remaining parts taken from reference TRBV5-6 and TRBJ2-5, reads DAGVTQSPTHLIKTRGQQVTLRCSPKSGHDTVSWYQQALGQGPQFIFQYYEEEERQRGNFPDRFSGHQFPNYSSELNVNALLLGDSALYLCASSDLAVKGETQYFGPGTRLLVL.